This T cell receptor beta chain is drawn from a study of T cells after yellow fever vaccination. Study-level background: Fractions containing few cells were prepared with SMART-Seq v4 Ultra Low Input.

MiXCR, applied by TCRdb to the 5' RACE reads, yields one record per CDR3 protein. Among 200,000 to 250,000 distinct CDR3 sequences listed, 2.5% to 3.5% were seen once. Broader study findings: Post-booster reappearance was seen for most primary-vaccination clones (96% CD4, about 88% CD8).

The germline V gene has CDR1 SGHTA and CDR2 FQGNSA. V was pared by 4 bases and J by 4 bases, with 5 bases between. The CDR3 contains 12 residues. This clonotype showed up many times. Antigen specificity is unknown. V usage is TRBV7-2 and J usage is TRBJ1-3; no reliable D call. The specimen was CD4+ T cells sorted from PBMCs, collected 10 days after the yellow fever booster vaccination. This TCR came from a young man who received the YFV17D yellow fever vaccine. CDR3 sequence reads: CASSSAGNTIYF. The DNA of the CDR3 is TGTGCCAGCAGCTCCGCCGGAAACACCATATATTTT. The variable domain in full, completed from reference TRBV7-2 and TRBJ1-3, reads GAGVSQSPSNKVTEKGKDVELRCDPISGHTALYWYRQSLGQGLEFLIYFQGNSAPDKSGLPSDRFSAERTGGSVSTLTIQRTQQEDSAVYLCASSSAGNTIYFGEGSWLTVV.